This T cell receptor beta chain was captured in a study of blood T cell repertoires in COVID-19. Study-level information: Acute and convalescent COVID-19 specimens originated in the United States, Italy and Spain.

Using immunoSEQ multiplex PCR, the repertoire was profiled, and TCRdb retains in-frame clones only, with some absent. There are tens of thousands of clones in the sample; 90% occur only once, and around 8.3% lies in the top ten. The table lists this clone with a few counts. The CDR3 contains 14 residues. CDR1 MGHRA and CDR2 YSYEKL come from the germline V gene. V gave up 3 bases and J gave up 4 bases, with 10 bases separating them. Sequencing was done on a sample of peripheral blood. The rearrangement uses TRBV4-1 and TRBJ2-1, with D perhaps matching TRBD1 (5 bases). This TCR came from a human donor with active COVID-19. The donor label of this sample is uncertain. The CDR3: CASSQPTGYNEQFF. CDR3 DNA sequence: TGCGCCAGCAGCCAGCCCACAGGATACAATGAGCAGTTCTTC.